This T cell receptor beta chain was found in a study of blood T cell repertoires in COVID-19. Study context: From T cells, B-cell-depleted T cells, or PBMCs came the material, which was cDNA or gDNA.

Sequencing was performed with immunoSEQ multiplex PCR; in TCRdb, only in-frame clones are kept and a portion is missing. The table records 200,000 to 300,000 clones, roughly nine tenths of them present only once. The CDR3 has 15 amino acids. V lost 0 bases and J lost 3, with 12 bases in between. Germline V gene lookup returns CDR1 MGHRA and CDR2 YSYEKL. The TCR originated in a man aged 60-69 years who had recovered from COVID-19. The J gene is TRBJ2-7, the V gene TRBV4-1; maybe TRBD2 (7 bases). Sequenced input: peripheral blood. The CDR3 here is CASSQEGGGNYEQYF. The CDR3 DNA reads TGCGCCAGCAGCCAAGAAGGGGGGGGCAACTACGAGCAGTACTTC.